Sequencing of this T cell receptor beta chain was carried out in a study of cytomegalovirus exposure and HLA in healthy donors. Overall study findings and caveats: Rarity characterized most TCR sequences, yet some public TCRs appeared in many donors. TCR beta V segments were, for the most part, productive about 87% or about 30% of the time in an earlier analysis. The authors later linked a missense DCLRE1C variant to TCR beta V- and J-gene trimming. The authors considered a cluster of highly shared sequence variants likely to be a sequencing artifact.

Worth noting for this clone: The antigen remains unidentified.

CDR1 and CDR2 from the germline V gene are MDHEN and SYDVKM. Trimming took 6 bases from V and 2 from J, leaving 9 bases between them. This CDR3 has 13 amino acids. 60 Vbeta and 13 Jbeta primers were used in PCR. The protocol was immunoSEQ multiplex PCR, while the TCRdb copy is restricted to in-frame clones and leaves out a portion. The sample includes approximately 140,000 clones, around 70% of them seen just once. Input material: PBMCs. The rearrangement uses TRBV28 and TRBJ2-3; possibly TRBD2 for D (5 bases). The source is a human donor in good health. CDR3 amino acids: CASSQAVTDTQYF. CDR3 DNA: TGTGCCAGCAGCCAAGCGGTCACAGATACGCAGTATTTT. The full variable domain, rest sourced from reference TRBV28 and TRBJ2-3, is DVKVTQSSRYLVKRTGEKVFLECVQDMDHENMFWYRQDPGLGLRLIYFSYDVKMKEKGDIPEGYSVSREKKERFSLILESASTNQTSMYLCASSQAVTDTQYFGPGTRLTVL.